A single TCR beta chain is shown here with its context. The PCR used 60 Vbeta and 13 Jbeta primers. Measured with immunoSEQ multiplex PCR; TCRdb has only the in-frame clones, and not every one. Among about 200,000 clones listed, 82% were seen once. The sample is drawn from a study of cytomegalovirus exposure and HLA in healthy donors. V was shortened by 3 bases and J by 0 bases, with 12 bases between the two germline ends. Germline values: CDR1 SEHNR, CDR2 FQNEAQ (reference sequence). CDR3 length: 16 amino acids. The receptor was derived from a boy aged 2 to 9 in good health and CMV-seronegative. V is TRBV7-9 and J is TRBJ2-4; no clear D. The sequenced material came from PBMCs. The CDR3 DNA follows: TGTGCCAGCAGCTTTTCCTCTTCTGTAGCCAAAAACATTCAGTACTTC. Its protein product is CASSFSSSVAKNIQYF.